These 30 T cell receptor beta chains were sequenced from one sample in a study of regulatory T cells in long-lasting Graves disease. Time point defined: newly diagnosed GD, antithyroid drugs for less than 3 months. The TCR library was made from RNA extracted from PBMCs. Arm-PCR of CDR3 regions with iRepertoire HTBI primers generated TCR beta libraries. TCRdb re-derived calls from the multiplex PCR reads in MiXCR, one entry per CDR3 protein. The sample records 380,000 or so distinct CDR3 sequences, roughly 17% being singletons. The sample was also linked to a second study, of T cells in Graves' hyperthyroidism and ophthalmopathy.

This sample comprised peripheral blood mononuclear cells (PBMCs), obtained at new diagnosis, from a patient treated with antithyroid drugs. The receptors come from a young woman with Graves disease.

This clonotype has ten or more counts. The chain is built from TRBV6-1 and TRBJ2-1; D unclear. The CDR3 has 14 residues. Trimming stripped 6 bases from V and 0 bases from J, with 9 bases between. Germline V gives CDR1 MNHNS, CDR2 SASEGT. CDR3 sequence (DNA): TGTGCCAGCAGCCCCATGGGCTCCTACAATGAGCAGTTCTTC. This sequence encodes CASSPMGSYNEQFF.

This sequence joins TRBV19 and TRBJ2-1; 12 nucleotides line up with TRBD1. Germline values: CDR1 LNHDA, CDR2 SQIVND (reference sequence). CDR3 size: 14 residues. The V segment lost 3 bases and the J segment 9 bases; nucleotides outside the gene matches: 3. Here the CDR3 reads CASSITGQGAEQFF. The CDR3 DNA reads TGTGCCAGTAGTATTACGGGACAGGGGGCTGAGCAGTTCTTC. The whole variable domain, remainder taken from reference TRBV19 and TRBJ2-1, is DGGITQSPKYLFRKEGQNVTLSCEQNLNHDAMYWYRQDPGQGLRLIYYSQIVNDFQKGDIAEGYSVSREKKESFPLTVTSAQKNPTAFYLCASSITGQGAEQFFGPGTRLTVL.

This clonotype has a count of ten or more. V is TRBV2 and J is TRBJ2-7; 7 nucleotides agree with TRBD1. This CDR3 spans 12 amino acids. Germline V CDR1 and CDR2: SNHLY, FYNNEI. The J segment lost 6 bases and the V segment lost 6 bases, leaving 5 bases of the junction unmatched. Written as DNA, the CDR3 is TGTGCCAGCAGGGTGACAGGGAGCGAGCAGTACTTC. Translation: CASRVTGSEQYF. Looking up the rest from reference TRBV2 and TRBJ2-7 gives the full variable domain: EPEVTQTPSHQVTQMGQEVILRCVPISNHLYFYWYRQILGQKVEFLVSFYNNEISEKSEIFDDQFSVERPDGSNFTLKIRSTKLEDSAMYFCASRVTGSEQYFGPGTRLTVT.

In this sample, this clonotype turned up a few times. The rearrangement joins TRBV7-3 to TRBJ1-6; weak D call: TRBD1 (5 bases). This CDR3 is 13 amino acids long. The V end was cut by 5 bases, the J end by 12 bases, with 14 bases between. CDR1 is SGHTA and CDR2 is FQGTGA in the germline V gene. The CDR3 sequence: CASSMTEIGPLHF. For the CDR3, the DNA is TGTGCCAGCAGCATGACAGAGATAGGACCCCTCCACTTT.

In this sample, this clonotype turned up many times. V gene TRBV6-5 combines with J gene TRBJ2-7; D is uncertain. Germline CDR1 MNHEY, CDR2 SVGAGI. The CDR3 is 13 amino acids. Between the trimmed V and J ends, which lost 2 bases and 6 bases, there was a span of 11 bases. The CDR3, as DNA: TGTGCCAGCAGTTACGCTGAGCCCTTCGAGCAGTACTTC. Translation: CASSYAEPFEQYF.

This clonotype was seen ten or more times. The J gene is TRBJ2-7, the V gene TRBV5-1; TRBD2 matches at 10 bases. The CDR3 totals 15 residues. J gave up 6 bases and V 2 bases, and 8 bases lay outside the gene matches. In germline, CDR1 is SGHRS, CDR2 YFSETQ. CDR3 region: CASSLLSGRAVEQYF. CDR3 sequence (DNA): TGCGCCAGCAGCTTACTAAGCGGGAGGGCCGTCGAGCAGTACTTC.

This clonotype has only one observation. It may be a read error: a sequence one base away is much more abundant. CDR3: CASSPPSGNTDTQHF. Here the CDR3 DNA reads TGTGCCAGCTCACCACCGTCAGGGAACACAGATACGCAGCATTTT. The chain is built from TRBV7-9 and TRBJ2-3; D may be TRBD1 (5 bases). TRBJ1-5 explains the end of the DNA better; the J call may be wrong. The CDR3 covers 15 residues. Germline CDR1 and CDR2: SEHNR and FQNEAQ (reference sequence).

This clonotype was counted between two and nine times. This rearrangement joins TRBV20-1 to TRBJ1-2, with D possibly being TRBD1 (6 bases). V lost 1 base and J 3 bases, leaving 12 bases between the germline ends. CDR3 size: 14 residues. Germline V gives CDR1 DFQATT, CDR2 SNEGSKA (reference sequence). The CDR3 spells CSARGDKNYYGYTF. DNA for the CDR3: TGCAGTGCTAGAGGGGACAAGAACTACTATGGCTACACCTTC.

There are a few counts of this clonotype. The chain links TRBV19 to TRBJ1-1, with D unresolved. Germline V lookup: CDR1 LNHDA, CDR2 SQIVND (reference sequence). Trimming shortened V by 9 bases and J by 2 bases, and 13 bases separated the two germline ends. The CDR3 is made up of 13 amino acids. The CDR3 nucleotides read TGTGCCAGCGCGCCGGGCCGAAACACTGAAGCTTTCTTT. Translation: CASAPGRNTEAFF.

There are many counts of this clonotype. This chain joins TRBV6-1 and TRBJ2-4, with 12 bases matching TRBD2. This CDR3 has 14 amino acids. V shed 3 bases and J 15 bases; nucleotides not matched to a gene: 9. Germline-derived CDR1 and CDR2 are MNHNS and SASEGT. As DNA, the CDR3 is TGTGCCAGCAGTGATGGGGCTAGCGGGAGGGCCTGGTACTTC. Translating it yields CASSDGASGRAWYF.

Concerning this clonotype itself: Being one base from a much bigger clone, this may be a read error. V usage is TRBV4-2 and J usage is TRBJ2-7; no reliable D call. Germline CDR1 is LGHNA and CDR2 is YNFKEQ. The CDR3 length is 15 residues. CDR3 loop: CASGQDLGPFYEQYF. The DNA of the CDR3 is TGTGCCAGCGGCCAAGATCTCGGCCCCTTCTACGAGCAGTACTTC.

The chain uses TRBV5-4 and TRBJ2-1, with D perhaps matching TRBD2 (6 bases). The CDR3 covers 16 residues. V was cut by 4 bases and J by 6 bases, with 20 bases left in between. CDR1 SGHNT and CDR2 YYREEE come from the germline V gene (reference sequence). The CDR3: CASSRGSAGPLNEQFF. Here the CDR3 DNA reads TGTGCCAGCAGCCGTGGGTCAGCGGGTCCGCTCAATGAGCAGTTCTTC. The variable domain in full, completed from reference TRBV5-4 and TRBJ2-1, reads ETGVTQSPTHLIKTRGQQVTLRCSSQSGHNTVSWYQQALGQGPQFIFQYYREEENGRGNFPPRFSGLQFPNYSSELNVNALELDDSALYLCASSRGSAGPLNEQFFGPGTRLTVL.

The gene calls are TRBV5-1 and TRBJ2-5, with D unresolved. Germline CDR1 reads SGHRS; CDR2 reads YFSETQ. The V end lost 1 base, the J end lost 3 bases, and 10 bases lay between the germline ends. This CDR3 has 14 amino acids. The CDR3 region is CASSLLSVEETQYF. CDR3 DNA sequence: TGCGCCAGCAGCTTGTTGTCTGTAGAAGAGACCCAGTACTTC.

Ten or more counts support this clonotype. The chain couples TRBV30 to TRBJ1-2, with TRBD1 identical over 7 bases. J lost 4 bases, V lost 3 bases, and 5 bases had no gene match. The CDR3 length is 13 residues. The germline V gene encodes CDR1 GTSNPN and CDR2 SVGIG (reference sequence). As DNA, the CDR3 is TGTGCCTGGAGCGCCAACAGGGGCTATGGCTACACCTTC. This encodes CAWSANRGYGYTF.

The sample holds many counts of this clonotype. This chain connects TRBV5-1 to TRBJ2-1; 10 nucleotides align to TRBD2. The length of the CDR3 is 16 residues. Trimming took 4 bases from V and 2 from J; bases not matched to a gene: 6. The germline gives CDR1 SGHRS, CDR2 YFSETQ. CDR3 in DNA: TGCGCCAGCAGCCTCGAACTAGCGGGGACCTACAATGAGCAGTTCTTC. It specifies CASSLELAGTYNEQFF.

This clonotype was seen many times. CDR3 DNA: TGTGCTAGTGGATCAGGGAACACAGATACGCAGTATTTT. Its protein is CASGSGNTDTQYF. The chain carries TRBV12-5 and TRBJ2-3, with D perhaps TRBD1 (5 bases). Germline V CDR1 and CDR2: LGHNT, FRNRAP. Trimming shortened V by 6 bases and J by 2 bases, and 9 bases separated the two germline ends. The CDR3 has 13 residues.

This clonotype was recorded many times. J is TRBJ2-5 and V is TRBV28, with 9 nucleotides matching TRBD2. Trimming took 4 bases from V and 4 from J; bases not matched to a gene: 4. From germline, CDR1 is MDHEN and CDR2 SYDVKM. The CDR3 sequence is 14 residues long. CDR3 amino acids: CASSSRGGVETQYF. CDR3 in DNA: TGTGCCAGCAGTTCGCGGGGGGGCGTAGAGACCCAGTACTTC.

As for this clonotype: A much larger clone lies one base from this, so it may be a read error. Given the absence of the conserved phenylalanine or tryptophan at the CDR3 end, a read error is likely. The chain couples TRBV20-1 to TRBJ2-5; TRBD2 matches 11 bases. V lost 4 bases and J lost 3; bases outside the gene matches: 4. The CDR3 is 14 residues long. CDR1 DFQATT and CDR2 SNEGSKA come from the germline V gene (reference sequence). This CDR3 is CSATGTSGKETQYL. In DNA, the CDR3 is TGCAGTGCTACCGGGACTAGCGGAAAAGAGACCCAGTACCTC.

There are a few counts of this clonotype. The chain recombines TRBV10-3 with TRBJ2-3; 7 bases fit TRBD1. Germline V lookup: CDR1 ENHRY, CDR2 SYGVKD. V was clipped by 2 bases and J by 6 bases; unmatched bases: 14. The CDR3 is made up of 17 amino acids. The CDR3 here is CAISETGAILRTDTQYF. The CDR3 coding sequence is TGTGCCATCAGTGAGACAGGGGCGATTCTCCGGACGGATACGCAGTATTTT.

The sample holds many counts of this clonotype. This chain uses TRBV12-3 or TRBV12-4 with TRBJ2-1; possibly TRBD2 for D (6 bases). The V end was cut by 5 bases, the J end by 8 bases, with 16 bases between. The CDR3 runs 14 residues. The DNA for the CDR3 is TGTGCCAGCAGTCCCCTCGGGGGAGGTGATGAGCAGTTCTTC. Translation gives CASSPLGGGDEQFF.

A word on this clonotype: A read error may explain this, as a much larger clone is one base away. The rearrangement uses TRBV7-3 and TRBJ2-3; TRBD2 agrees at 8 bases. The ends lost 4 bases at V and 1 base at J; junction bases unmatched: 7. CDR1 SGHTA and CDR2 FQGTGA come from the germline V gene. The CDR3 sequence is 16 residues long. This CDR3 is CASSSSGAGGTDTQYF. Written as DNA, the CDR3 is TGTGCCAGCAGCTCGAGTGGAGCGGGGGGCACAGATACGCAGTATTTT.

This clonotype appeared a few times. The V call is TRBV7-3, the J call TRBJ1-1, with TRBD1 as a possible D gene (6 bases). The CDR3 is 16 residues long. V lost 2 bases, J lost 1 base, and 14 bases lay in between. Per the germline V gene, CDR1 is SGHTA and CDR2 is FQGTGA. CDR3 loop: CASSLRGAMGNTEAFF. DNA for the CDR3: TGTGCCAGCAGCTTACGGGGGGCTATGGGGAACACTGAAGCTTTCTTT. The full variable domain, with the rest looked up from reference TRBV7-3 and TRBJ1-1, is GAGVSQTPSNKVTEKGKYVELRCDPISGHTALYWYRQSLGQGPEFLIYFQGTGAADDSGLPNDRFFAVRPEGSVSTLKIQRTERGDSAVYLCASSLRGAMGNTEAFFGQGTRLTVV.

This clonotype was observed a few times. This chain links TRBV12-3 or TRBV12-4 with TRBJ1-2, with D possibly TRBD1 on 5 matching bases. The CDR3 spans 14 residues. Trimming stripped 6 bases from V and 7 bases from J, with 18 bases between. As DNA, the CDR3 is TGTGCCAGCAGCCTCAGGGATACATCGTCTGGCTACACCTTC. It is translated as CASSLRDTSSGYTF.

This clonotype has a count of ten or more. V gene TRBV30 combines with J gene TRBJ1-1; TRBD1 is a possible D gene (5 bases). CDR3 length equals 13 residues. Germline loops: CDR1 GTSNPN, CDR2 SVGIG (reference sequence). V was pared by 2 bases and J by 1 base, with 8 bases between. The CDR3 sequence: CAWSRGPNTEAFF. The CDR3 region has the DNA TGTGCCTGGAGTCGGGGACCGAACACTGAAGCTTTCTTT.

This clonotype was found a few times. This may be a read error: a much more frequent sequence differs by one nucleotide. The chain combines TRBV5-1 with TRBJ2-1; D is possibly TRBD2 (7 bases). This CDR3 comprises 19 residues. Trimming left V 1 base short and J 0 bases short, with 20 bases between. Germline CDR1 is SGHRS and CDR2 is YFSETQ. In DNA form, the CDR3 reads TGCGCCAGCAGCTTGTGCGTCACGGGGGGCCCAAGCTCCTACAATGAGCAGTTCTTC. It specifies CASSLCVTGGPSSYNEQFF.

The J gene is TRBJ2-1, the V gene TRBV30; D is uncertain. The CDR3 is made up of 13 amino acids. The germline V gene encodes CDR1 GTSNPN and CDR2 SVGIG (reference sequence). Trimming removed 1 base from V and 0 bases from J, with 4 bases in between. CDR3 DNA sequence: TGTGCCTGGAGTGCTAGCTCCTACAATGAGCAGTTCTTC. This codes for CAWSASSYNEQFF.

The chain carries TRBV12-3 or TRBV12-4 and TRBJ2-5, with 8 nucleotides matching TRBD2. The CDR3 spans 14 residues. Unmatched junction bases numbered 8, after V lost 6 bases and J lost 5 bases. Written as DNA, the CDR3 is TGTGCCAGCAGATCGGGGGGGCCGGTTGAGACCCAGTACTTC. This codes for CASRSGGPVETQYF.

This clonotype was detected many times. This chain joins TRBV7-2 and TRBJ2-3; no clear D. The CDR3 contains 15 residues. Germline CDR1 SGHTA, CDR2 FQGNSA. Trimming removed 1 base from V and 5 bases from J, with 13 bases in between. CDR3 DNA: TGTGCCAGCAGCTTAGGAGGAGCTGGAAGAGATACGCAGTATTTT. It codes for CASSLGGAGRDTQYF.

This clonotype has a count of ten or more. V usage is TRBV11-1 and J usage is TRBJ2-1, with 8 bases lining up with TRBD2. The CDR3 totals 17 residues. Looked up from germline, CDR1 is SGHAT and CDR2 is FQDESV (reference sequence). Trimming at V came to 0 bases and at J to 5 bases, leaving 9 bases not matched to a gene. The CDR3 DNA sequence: TGTGCCAGCAGCTTAGCGGTGTTGGGTAGCGGGGACAATGAGCAGTTCTTC. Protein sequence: CASSLAVLGSGDNEQFF.

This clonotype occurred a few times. CDR3: CASKGEAGELFF. CDR3 nucleotides: TGTGCCAGTAAGGGAGAGGCCGGGGAGCTGTTTTTT. The chain employs TRBV19 and TRBJ2-2, with TRBD2 as a possible D gene (5 bases). The CDR3 consists of 12 residues. V gave up 7 bases and J gave up 6 bases, with 9 bases separating them. Germline V gene data show CDR1 as LNHDA and CDR2 as SQIVND (reference sequence).